These T cell receptor beta chains were read from a single sample in a study of blood T cell repertoires in COVID-19. Assay: immunoSEQ multiplex PCR; the TCRdb copy retains only in-frame clones and omits some. Of over 150,000 clones detected, over 80% appear once; the ten largest clones hold roughly 9.5%. Sequenced sample: peripheral blood. These receptors were taken from an elderly woman with active or convalescent COVID-19. The CDR3 runs from the conserved cysteine through the conserved F or W. Fields, in order: clone size, J gene, V gene, D gene, CDR3 protein, CDR3 DNA. The D gene is left open where the match is weak. Some rows have no size entry. The others give once, few or many, or a class for an expanded clone.

size: few
J: TRBJ2-7
V: TRBV7-9
D: TRBD1
CDR3: CASSAQGVAYEQYF
DNA: TGTGCCAGCAGCGCTCAGGGGGTCGCCTACGAGCAGTACTTC

size: .
J: TRBJ1-5
V: TRBV10-3
D: TRBD1
CDR3: CAISGDSPNQPQHF
DNA: TGTGCCATCAGCGGGGACAGCCCAAATCAGCCCCAGCATTTT

size: .
J: TRBJ1-2
V: TRBV2
D: .
CDR3: CASSYLGPVEGYTF
DNA: TGTGCCAGCAGTTACTTAGGCCCGGTGGAGGGCTACACCTTC

size: .
J: TRBJ2-7
V: TRBV3-1/TRBV3-2
D: TRBD1
CDR3: CASSQDQDRRYEQYF
DNA: TGTGCCAGCAGCCAAGACCAGGACAGGCGCTACGAGCAGTACTTC

size: once
J: TRBJ2-7
V: TRBV5-4
D: TRBD2
CDR3: CATHRPGGSSYEQYF
DNA: TGTGCCACCCACCGACCCGGGGGGTCCTCCTACGAGCAGTACTTC

size: .
J: TRBJ1-1
V: TRBV27
D: .
CDR3: CASSLGGTTEAFF
DNA: TGTGCCAGCAGTTTGGGAGGGACCACTGAAGCTTTCTTT

size: once
J: TRBJ1-1
V: TRBV2
D: TRBD1
CDR3: CASASGTGVDQNTEAFF
DNA: TGTGCCAGCGCCTCCGGGACAGGGGTCGACCAGAACACTGAAGCTTTCTTT

size: .
J: TRBJ2-7
V: TRBV19
D: .
CDR3: CASSIQATSSYEQYF
DNA: TGTGCCAGTAGTATTCAGGCAACTAGCTCTTACGAGCAGTACTTC

size: .
J: TRBJ1-1
V: TRBV19
D: .
CDR3: CASSKAGNTEAFF
DNA: TGTGCCAGTAGTAAGGCAGGGAACACTGAAGCTTTCTTT

size: .
J: TRBJ1-1
V: TRBV29-1
D: TRBD1
CDR3: CSVAPGTGNWLNTEAFF
DNA: TGCAGCGTTGCACCCGGGACAGGGAATTGGTTGAACACTGAAGCTTTCTTT

size: few
J: TRBJ1-4
V: TRBV6-5
D: .
CDR3: CASSYTGGFNEKLFF
DNA: TGTGCCAGCAGTTATACGGGGGGTTTTAATGAAAAACTGTTTTTT

size: .
J: TRBJ2-1
V: TRBV6-5
D: TRBD2
CDR3: CASSRLAGVVNEQFF
DNA: TGTGCCAGCAGCCGACTAGCGGGAGTGGTAAATGAGCAGTTCTTC

size: .
J: TRBJ2-3
V: TRBV7-2
D: TRBD2
CDR3: CASSVTSGGAGDTQYF
DNA: TGTGCCAGCAGCGTAACTAGCGGGGGGGCCGGGGATACGCAGTATTTT

size: few
J: TRBJ1-6
V: TRBV5-1
D: .
CDR3: CASRDSNSPLHF
DNA: TGCGCCAGCAGGGACAGTAATTCACCCCTCCACTTT

size: .
J: TRBJ1-2
V: TRBV6-5
D: TRBD1
CDR3: CAAGGGGRGYTF
DNA: TGTGCCGCCGGAGGGGGCGGACGTGGCTACACCTTC

size: many
J: TRBJ2-2
V: TRBV5-5
D: .
CDR3: CASSLTPEPPGELFF
DNA: TGTGCCAGCAGCTTAACCCCGGAGCCTCCCGGGGAGCTGTTTTTT

size: .
J: TRBJ1-6
V: TRBV19
D: .
CDR3: CASNAGLYNSPLHF
DNA: TGTGCCAGTAATGCAGGGCTCTATAATTCACCCCTCCACTTT

size: once
J: TRBJ2-1
V: TRBV10-1
D: TRBD1
CDR3: CASSDVLGQGNNEQFF
DNA: TGCGCCAGCAGTGATGTTTTAGGACAGGGGAACAATGAGCAGTTCTTC

size: .
J: TRBJ1-2
V: TRBV2
D: TRBD1
CDR3: CASRAGTGDLYGYTF
DNA: TGTGCCAGCAGGGCCGGGACAGGGGATTTATATGGCTACACCTTC

size: .
J: TRBJ2-3
V: TRBV5-1
D: TRBD2
CDR3: CASSLGGGPTDTQYF
DNA: TGCGCCAGCAGCTTGGGCGGGGGGCCTACAGATACGCAGTATTTT

size: .
J: TRBJ2-5
V: TRBV2
D: TRBD1
CDR3: CASSGGQGARETQYF
DNA: TGTGCCAGCAGTGGCGGACAGGGGGCTAGAGAGACCCAGTACTTC

size: .
J: TRBJ1-4
V: TRBV4-3
D: .
CDR3: CASSQDRQSPSEKLFF
DNA: TGCGCCAGCAGCCAAGATCGACAGAGCCCTTCGGAAAAACTGTTTTTT

size: .
J: TRBJ2-1
V: TRBV6-2/TRBV6-3
D: TRBD2
CDR3: CASSYVASGGPSLYNEQFF
DNA: TGTGCCAGCAGTTACGTGGCTAGCGGGGGGCCAAGCTTATACAATGAGCAGTTCTTC